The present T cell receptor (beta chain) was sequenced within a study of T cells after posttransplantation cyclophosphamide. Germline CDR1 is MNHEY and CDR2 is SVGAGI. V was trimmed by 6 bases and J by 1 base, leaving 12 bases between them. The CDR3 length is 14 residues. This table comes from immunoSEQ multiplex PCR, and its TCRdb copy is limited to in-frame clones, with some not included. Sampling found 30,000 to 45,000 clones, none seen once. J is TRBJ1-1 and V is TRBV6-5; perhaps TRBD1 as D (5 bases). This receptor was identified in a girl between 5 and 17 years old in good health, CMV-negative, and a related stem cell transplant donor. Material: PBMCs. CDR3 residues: CASSRTRANTEAFF. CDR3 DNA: TGTGCCAGCAGCCGGACAAGGGCGAACACTGAAGCTTTCTTT.